This T cell receptor beta chain was recovered during a study of post-analysis software for immune sequencing data. Study-wide context: Disease trajectories encompassed relapsing-remitting, secondary progressive and progressive-relapsing multiple sclerosis. General study results and limits: In patients, five or six TRBV segments were more frequent than in controls, with TRBV5-6, TRBV5-1 and TRBV20-1 among them. The authors found that F measure strongly co-clustered same-batch samples. Significantly decreased normalized Chao1 diversity was recorded for multiple sclerosis patients relative to controls.

Unique molecular identifiers were carried by the TCR beta cDNA libraries. Researchers reported approximately 500,000 cDNA molecules coming from about 0.98 to 11 million T cells. Each CDR3 protein gets one entry after TCRdb re-called the PCR reads with MiXCR. The table has 350,000 to 450,000 distinct CDR3 sequences, roughly 35% seen once. On this clonotype: Its antigen is currently unknown.

The germline V gene has CDR1 SGHAT and CDR2 FQNNGV. The trim removed 4 bases at V and 0 bases at J, leaving 11 bases unmatched. The CDR3 spans 19 residues. The sequenced material came from blood. The receptor was isolated from a girl aged 5 to 17 with multiple sclerosis. The V and J genes are TRBV11-2 and TRBJ2-3, with 12 bases that match TRBD2. CDR3 protein: CASSSLRLAGETSTDTQYF. CDR3 DNA: TGTGCCAGCAGCTCCCTACGACTAGCGGGAGAAACTAGCACAGATACGCAGTATTTT. Looking up the rest from reference TRBV11-2 and TRBJ2-3 gives the full variable domain: EAGVAQSPRYKIIEKRQSVAFWCNPISGHATLYWYQQILGQGPKLLIQFQNNGVVDDSQLPKDRFSAERLKGVDSTLKIQPAKLEDSAVYLCASSSLRLAGETSTDTQYFGPGTRLTVL.